This is a list of T cell receptor beta chains from one sample in a study of T-cell reconstitution after alpha-beta-depleted transplantation in children. Each CDR3 protein is one row after TCRdb ran MiXCR on the PCR reads. Of about 440,000 distinct CDR3 sequences in the sample, 43% are singletons; the top ten hold 25% to 30%. Sequences were derived from PBMCs, sampled before TCRalphabeta/CD19-depleted stem cell transplant. Source of these receptors: a girl aged 2 to 10 with aplastic anemia, due to receive a stem cell transplant. Each CDR3 is given with its conserved first and last residue. The order of the fields is D gene, V gene, CDR3 protein. A D gene is named only where the DNA matches it firmly.

TRBD2 TRBV28 CASSLSPRLAADNEQFF
TRBD1 TRBV5-1 CASSGTGRSAGELFF
TRBD2 TRBV7-2 CASSLGSLAGGHEQFF
. TRBV7-2 CASSYSRLSSYEQYF
. TRBV27 CASSFLISNTGELFF
. TRBV5-1 CASSSPSADTQYF
. TRBV5-6 CASSPLQGWTEAFF
. TRBV7-9 CASSPVGGGPELAQYF
. TRBV5-6 CASSFLGREQYF
. TRBV7-2 CASSLAPVWGQFF